A single sample is the source of the 7 T cell receptor beta chains below, sequenced in a study of cytomegalovirus exposure and HLA in healthy donors. Profiling relied on immunoSEQ multiplex PCR, and the TCRdb table lists in-frame clones only, not all of them. Of tens of thousands of clones in the sample, approximately 90% were seen once. Sequences were obtained from PBMCs. The receptors were gathered from a woman aged 18-35 years in good health and CMV-seronegative.

The genes are TRBV6-1 and TRBJ2-1, with D tentatively TRBD1 (5 bases). Per the germline V gene, CDR1 is MNHNS and CDR2 is SASEGT. This CDR3 contains 15 residues. The ends were cut back, 3 bases at V and 7 bases at J, with 16 bases in the middle. The CDR3, as DNA: TGTGCCAGCAGTGACCGTGCGCCTCAGGGAAATGAGCAGTTCTTC. Encoded protein: CASSDRAPQGNEQFF.

V usage is TRBV30 and J usage is TRBJ2-5, with D tentatively TRBD1 (5 bases). TRBJ2-7 explains the end of the DNA better; the J call may be wrong. This CDR3 has 13 amino acids. Germline V gene data show CDR1 as GTSNPN and CDR2 as SVGIG (reference sequence). The CDR3 region has the DNA TGTGCCTGGAGTAGGGGCAACCTCTACGAGCAGTACTTC. It yields the protein CAWSRGNLYEQYF.

This chain connects TRBV9 to TRBJ2-3; D uncertain. The ends were cut back, 0 bases at V and 2 bases at J, with 13 bases in the middle. The germline V gene encodes CDR1 SGDLS and CDR2 YYNGEE. The CDR3 runs to 16 residues. CDR3 DNA: TGTGCCAGCAGCGTAGTCGGCCAGACACACACAGATACGCAGTATTTT. This translates into CASSVVGQTHTDTQYF.

This clone was seen once. The chain is built from TRBV10-3 and TRBJ1-3; D unclear. The CDR3 sequence is 13 residues long. V was clipped by 0 bases and J by 5 bases, with 5 bases between them. The V gene's germline CDR1 is ENHRY and CDR2 SYGVKD. The CDR3 protein is CAISESNRNTIYF. DNA of the CDR3: TGTGCCATCAGTGAGTCGAACAGAAACACCATATATTTT.

This clone has only one observation. The gene calls are TRBV28 and TRBJ2-7; 9 positions agree with TRBD2. Trimming took 6 bases from V and 5 from J; bases not matched to a gene: 11. The germline V gene encodes CDR1 MDHEN and CDR2 SYDVKM. The length of the CDR3 is 15 residues. CDR3 protein: CASSILAGSLNEQYF. Written as DNA, the CDR3 is TGTGCCAGCAGCATTCTAGCGGGATCTCTAAACGAGCAGTACTTC.

The chain links TRBV4-2 to TRBJ1-2; D call uncertain. The V and J ends lost 3 bases and 7 bases respectively, with 9 bases between them. The germline gives CDR1 LGHNA, CDR2 YNFKEQ. The CDR3 covers 12 residues. CDR3 residues: CASSHLEVGYTF. The CDR3 DNA follows: TGTGCCAGCAGCCATCTAGAGGTTGGCTACACCTTC.

This chain uses TRBV27 with TRBJ1-6; no definite D call. The CDR3 has 16 residues. Trimming took off 7 bases at V and 4 bases at J, with 17 bases between the two ends. From germline, CDR1 is MNHEY and CDR2 SMNVEV (reference sequence). The CDR3 loop reads CASTLKPGDYNSPLHF. The CDR3 DNA sequence: TGTGCCAGCACCCTCAAACCGGGAGATTATAATTCACCCCTCCACTTT.